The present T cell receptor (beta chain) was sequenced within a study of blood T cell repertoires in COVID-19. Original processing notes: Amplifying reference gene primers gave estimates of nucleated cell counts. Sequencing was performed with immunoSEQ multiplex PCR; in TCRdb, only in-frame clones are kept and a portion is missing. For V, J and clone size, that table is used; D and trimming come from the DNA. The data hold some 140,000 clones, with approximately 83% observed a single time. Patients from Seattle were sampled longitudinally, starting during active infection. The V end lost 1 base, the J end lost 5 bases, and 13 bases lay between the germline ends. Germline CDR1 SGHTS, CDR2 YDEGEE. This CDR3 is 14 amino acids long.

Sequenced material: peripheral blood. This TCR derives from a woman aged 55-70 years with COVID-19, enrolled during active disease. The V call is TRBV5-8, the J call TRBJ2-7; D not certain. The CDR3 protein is CASSLSFLRDEQYV. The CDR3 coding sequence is TGTGCCAGCAGCTTGAGCTTCCTTCGGGACGAGCAGTACGTC.